This entry features one T cell receptor (beta chain) sequence. Its antigen is still unknown. The data belong to a study of cytomegalovirus exposure and HLA in healthy donors. Study outcomes and limitations: The Asian-associated ancestry cluster reportedly had fewer N-insertions than the approximately 670-donor mean in a later analysis. The study assumed roughly uniform donor sequencing depth for presence/absence analyses. The productive fraction for most TCR beta V segments was about 87% or about 30% in an earlier analysis. Most TCR sequences were rare, but some public TCRs occurred in many donors.

The CDR3 sequence is 12 residues long. V lost 6 bases and J lost 5; bases outside the gene matches: 2. Germline lookup yields CDR1 SGHNT and CDR2 YYREEE (reference sequence). In the PCR, 60 Vbeta and 13 Jbeta primers were used. Only in-frame clones appear in the TCRdb table, and some are missing; sequencing was by immunoSEQ multiplex PCR. The data show 60,000 to 70,000 clones, 60% to 80% seen once. This receptor was taken from a woman aged 40 to 50 in good health and CMV-seropositive. Input material: PBMCs. V and J are TRBV5-4 and TRBJ1-2; TRBD1 aligns across 9 bases. The CDR3 DNA is TGTGCCAGCATAGGGACAGGGTATGGCTACACCTTC. Encoded protein: CASIGTGYGYTF.